These 3 T cell receptor beta chains originate from one sample sequenced in a study. Using its own MiXCR run on the RT-PCR reads, TCRdb lists one record per CDR3 protein. This table has fewer than 650 distinct CDR3 sequences, 35% to 45% appearing once. Sequencing input: memory CD4+ T cells from salivary gland. The receptor source for this set is a female donor with primary Sjogren's syndrome.

This clonotype is termed medium-sized. The chain employs TRBV2 and TRBJ2-5; weak D call: TRBD1 (6 bases). Germline V gives CDR1 SNHLY, CDR2 FYNNEI. The CDR3 sequence is 13 residues long. With 8 bases removed from V and 2 bases from J, the gap between germline ends came to 12 bases. The DNA of the CDR3 is TGTGCCAGCGGAAGACAGGTACAAGAGACCCAGTACTTC. It is translated as CASGRQVQETQYF.

The chain couples TRBV20-1 to TRBJ2-5; D tentatively fits TRBD1 or TRBD2 (6 bases each). CDR1 and CDR2 from the germline V gene are DFQATT and SNEGSKA (reference sequence). Trimming pared 6 bases from V and 4 bases from J, leaving 18 bases between. CDR3 length equals 14 residues. The CDR3 DNA is TGCAGTGCCAGCAGAGGGGGGCTGGGAGAGACCCAGTACTTC. Translating gives CSASRGGLGETQYF.

This clonotype has a single count. The chain uses TRBV12-3 or TRBV12-4 and TRBJ1-1, with TRBD1 matching over 8 bases. Trimming removed 4 bases from V and 10 bases from J; junction bases left unmatched: 8. The CDR3 sequence is 13 residues long. Here the CDR3 DNA reads TGTGCCAGCAGTTCCGCAGGGGGCGGGAGAGCTTTCTTT. Its protein is CASSSAGGGRAFF.